Listed here are 26 T cell receptor beta chains from one sample, sequenced in a study of cytomegalovirus exposure and HLA in healthy donors (TCRdb year 2017). The library came from the immunoSEQ multiplex PCR assay. The multiplex PCR relied on a mix of 60 forward primers for TCR Vbeta segments and 13 reverse primers for TCR Jbeta segments. Drawn from immuneACCESS, this table holds only the in-frame rearrangements with V and J called that TCRdb kept. Clones are partly lost; checked studies trace under half to an unresolved V gene and leave the rest unexplained. For this sample there are more than 140,000 clones; around 65% appear just once. About 3% of the sample is taken by the ten largest. The sample taken for sequencing was PBMCs. All receptors derive from a woman in her twenties or thirties in good health and CMV-seropositive.

In regard to this clone: Since the CDR3 does not end with the conserved phenylalanine or tryptophan, this likely comes from a read error. The chain joins TRBV27 to TRBJ1-2, with D maybe TRBD1 (6 bases). Germline loops: CDR1 MNHEY, CDR2 SMNVEV (reference sequence). V was pared by 5 bases and J by 4 bases, with 14 bases between. This CDR3 is 14 amino acids long. This chain's CDR3 is CASSPLQGFYGYTL. CDR3 bases: TGTGCCAGCAGTCCTCTACAGGGCTTCTATGGCTACACCCTC.

The genes are TRBV27 and TRBJ1-2; D remains ambiguous. This CDR3 comprises 17 residues. The V gene's germline CDR1 is MNHEY and CDR2 SMNVEV (reference sequence). V was clipped by 0 bases and J by 0 bases, with 14 bases between them. The DNA for the CDR3 is TGTGCCAGCAGTTTATCAATCGGCCACAGAGCTAACTATGGCTACACCTTC. It is translated as CASSLSIGHRANYGYTF.

This clone was seen just once. The V call is TRBV4-1, the J call TRBJ2-5; D is unclear. The J call may be mistaken, given a closer DNA end match to TRBJ2-7. Germline V gene lookup returns CDR1 MGHRA and CDR2 YSYEKL. The CDR3 extends over 13 amino acids. CDR3 sequence: CASSQERRYEQYF. CDR3 bases: TGCGCCAGCAGCCAAGAGAGGCGGTACGAGCAGTACTTC.

The sample holds a few counts of this clone. This chain uses TRBV2 with TRBJ2-2, with unresolved D. Germline CDR1 is SNHLY and CDR2 is FYNNEI. CDR3 length: 15 residues. Trimming took 4 bases from V and 2 from J, leaving 11 bases between them. The CDR3 loop is CASSVLFPNTGELFF. CDR3 sequence (DNA): TGTGCCAGCAGTGTTCTCTTCCCTAACACCGGGGAGCTGTTTTTT.

This CDR3 reads CASSVFLETQYF. In nucleotides, the CDR3 is TGCGCCAGCAGTGTTTTTCTCGAGACCCAGTACTTC. V usage is TRBV10-1 and J usage is TRBJ2-5; D unclear. Trimming removed 4 bases at V and 5 bases at J, with 8 bases between. Germline CDR1 and CDR2: WNHNN and SYGVQD (reference sequence). This CDR3 has 12 residues.

The chain recombines TRBV7-8 with TRBJ1-5; tentatively, D is TRBD1 (5 bases). CDR1 is SGHVS, CDR2 FQNEAQ, per germline. CDR3 length: 16 amino acids. V lost 2 bases and J 3 bases, leaving 14 bases between the germline ends. CDR3 DNA sequence: TGTGCCAGCAGCTTATGGGGGGGAAGGAACAATCAGCCCCAGCATTTT. Translated, it gives CASSLWGGRNNQPQHF. The full variable domain, its missing parts supplied by reference TRBV7-8 and TRBJ1-5, is GAGVSQSPRYKVAKRGQDVALRCDPISGHVSLFWYQQALGQGPEFLTYFQNEAQLDKSGLPSDRFFAERPEGSVSTLKIQRTQQEDSAVYLCASSLWGGRNNQPQHFGDGTRLSIL.

This clone was seen once. This chain connects TRBV2 to TRBJ2-3; D not resolved. Deletions cut 7 bases from V and 0 bases from J, with 14 bases between. The CDR3 runs to 15 residues. Per germline, CDR1 SNHLY and CDR2 FYNNEI. CDR3 bases: TGTGCCAGCATGCGTAATCCCAAAAGCACAGATACGCAGTATTTT. Its protein product is CASMRNPKSTDTQYF. The variable domain in full, with the rest retrieved from reference TRBV2 and TRBJ2-3, is EPEVTQTPSHQVTQMGQEVILRCVPISNHLYFYWYRQILGQKVEFLVSFYNNEISEKSEIFDDQFSVERPDGSNFTLKIRSTKLEDSAMYFCASMRNPKSTDTQYFGPGTRLTVL.

V and J are TRBV27 and TRBJ2-7, with D possibly TRBD2 on 6 matching bases. In germline, CDR1 is MNHEY, CDR2 SMNVEV (reference sequence). Trimming shortened V by 5 bases and J by 6 bases, and 20 bases separated the two germline ends. The CDR3 sequence is 15 residues long. CDR3 amino acids: CASSQGGVLFAEQYF. The CDR3 region has the DNA TGTGCCAGCAGTCAGGGCGGGGTACTTTTCGCCGAGCAGTACTTC.

The J gene is TRBJ1-2, the V gene TRBV5-6, with D perhaps matching TRBD1 (5 bases). Germline V gene data show CDR1 as SGHDT and CDR2 as YYEEEE. Between the trimmed V and J ends, which lost 1 base and 2 bases, there was a span of 15 bases. The CDR3 runs to 16 residues. The CDR3 DNA sequence: TGTGCCAGCAGCTTGAACTTGGGGGGGGGAAACTATGGCTACACCTTC. Its translation is CASSLNLGGGNYGYTF.

The genes are TRBV7-2 and TRBJ2-7, with TRBD2 matching 13 bases. V shed 4 bases and J 1 base; nucleotides not matched to a gene: 1. Germline V gene lookup returns CDR1 SGHTA and CDR2 FQGNSA. This CDR3 has 15 amino acids. CDR3 protein: CASSSTSGRSYEQYF. DNA for the CDR3: TGTGCCAGCAGCTCGACTAGCGGGAGGTCCTACGAGCAGTACTTC.

This clone was recorded a few times. This sequence joins TRBV5-1 and TRBJ1-4, with D uncertain. Germline-derived CDR1 and CDR2 are SGHRS and YFSETQ. This CDR3 is 15 amino acids long. Trimming took 0 bases from V and 3 from J, leaving 9 bases between them. The CDR3 DNA reads TGCGCCAGCAGCTTGGCATGGCAGTCTAATGAAAAACTGTTTTTT. Protein sequence: CASSLAWQSNEKLFF.

The gene calls are TRBV15 and TRBJ2-3, with D possibly TRBD2 on 5 matching bases. V lost 1 base, J lost 1 base, and 9 bases lay in between. Germline CDR1 is LNHNV and CDR2 is YYDKDF (reference sequence). The CDR3 totals 15 residues. In DNA form, the CDR3 reads TGTGCCACCAGCAGAGGAAGAGCGGGCACAGATACGCAGTATTTT. Encoded protein: CATSRGRAGTDTQYF.

This chain joins TRBV7-9 and TRBJ1-1; no reliable D call. Germline CDR1 SEHNR, CDR2 FQNEAQ (reference sequence). Trimming removed 5 bases at V and 2 bases at J, with 9 bases between. This CDR3 contains 13 residues. The chain's CDR3 is CASSVDSNTEAFF. The CDR3 DNA is TGTGCCAGCAGCGTGGACTCTAACACTGAAGCTTTCTTT. The complete variable domain, with remaining parts taken from reference TRBV7-9 and TRBJ1-1, reads DTGVSQNPRHKITKRGQNVTFRCDPISEHNRLYWYRQTLGQGPEFLTYFQNEAQLEKSRLLSDRFSAERPKGSFSTLEIQRTEQGDSAMYLCASSVDSNTEAFFGQGTRLTVV.

A few counts support this clone. This CDR3 reads CASSEIRNQPQHF. CDR3 DNA sequence: TGTGCCAGCAGTGAAATTAGAAATCAGCCCCAGCATTTT. V and J are TRBV6-1 and TRBJ1-5; D is unresolved. Germline V lookup: CDR1 MNHNS, CDR2 SASEGT. Trimming took off 2 bases at V and 4 bases at J, with 6 bases between the two ends. This CDR3 has 13 amino acids.

Details on this clone: At one end the junction does not follow the germline gene, possibly because of a read error. The chain is built from TRBV4-1 and TRBJ2-7, with TRBD1 as a possible D gene (5 bases). The CDR3 covers 14 residues. CDR1 MGHRA and CDR2 YSYEKL come from the germline V gene. This CDR3 reads CASSQGLGQTDSVF. CDR3 nucleotide sequence: TGCGCCAGCAGCCAAGGGTTAGGACAAACAGATTCTGTGTTC.

The J gene is TRBJ1-2, the V gene TRBV18; D might be TRBD1 (5 bases). Germline V gene lookup returns CDR1 KGHSH and CDR2 LQKENI. This CDR3 contains 13 residues. V lost 2 bases and J lost 4, with 8 bases in between. CDR3 in amino acids: CASSPAGIYGYTF. The CDR3 DNA reads as TGTGCCAGCTCACCAGCAGGGATCTATGGCTACACCTTC.

The genes are TRBV2 and TRBJ1-2, with D perhaps matching TRBD1 (5 bases). Trimming took 11 bases from V and 3 from J, leaving 13 bases between them. Germline values: CDR1 SNHLY, CDR2 FYNNEI. The CDR3 has 12 residues. The DNA of the CDR3 is TGTGCCTCCGATGCCAGGGACTATGGCTACACCTTC. Its translation: CASDARDYGYTF.

This clone turned up a few times. This chain joins TRBV18 and TRBJ2-2, with D possibly TRBD2 on 6 matching bases. Germline CDR1 reads KGHSH; CDR2 reads LQKENI. There are 14 residues in the CDR3. Trimming took off 3 bases at V and 6 bases at J, with 11 bases between the two ends. The CDR3 region has the DNA TGTGCCAGCTCACCCGTCAGGGAGGCCGGGGAGCTGTTTTTT. Translating it yields CASSPVREAGELFF.

The rearrangement uses TRBV18 and TRBJ1-6; a possible D gene is TRBD1 (6 bases). Trimming left V 3 bases short and J 6 bases short, with 15 bases between. CDR3 length: 16 amino acids. Per germline, CDR1 KGHSH and CDR2 LQKENI. Here the CDR3 DNA reads TGTGCCAGCTCACCTTCACAGGGTATGGCTAATTCACCCCTCCACTTT. It encodes CASSPSQGMANSPLHF.

In its sample, this clone was seen a few times. This chain connects TRBV2 to TRBJ2-5; D is perhaps TRBD2 (5 bases). TRBJ2-7 matches the DNA end more closely, so the J call is doubtful. This CDR3 has 13 residues. Germline V gives CDR1 SNHLY, CDR2 FYNNEI. The CDR3 DNA reads as TGTGCCAGCAGTGATTGGGGAGTCTACGAGCAGTACTTC. Translating it yields CASSDWGVYEQYF.

This chain joins TRBV9 and TRBJ2-5; D possibly corresponds to TRBD2 (5 bases). Judging by the DNA end, TRBJ2-7 fits better; the J call may be wrong. This CDR3 is 15 amino acids long. Germline V lookup: CDR1 SGDLS, CDR2 YYNGEE. The CDR3 bases are TGTGCCAGCAGCGTAGAAGGTGGGAGAGCCCACGAGCAGTACTTC. Translated: CASSVEGGRAHEQYF.

The chain is built from TRBV29-1 and TRBJ2-3; 10 bases fit TRBD2. This CDR3 region has 14 residues. Germline lookup yields CDR1 SQVTM and CDR2 ANQGSEA. Trimming at V came to 1 base and at J to 6 bases, leaving 4 bases not matched to a gene. This CDR3 reads CSVEGIAGGDTQYF. The CDR3 DNA reads as TGCAGCGTTGAAGGGATAGCGGGGGGTGATACGCAGTATTTT.

The chain couples TRBV6-1 to TRBJ1-5, with D maybe TRBD1 (5 bases). CDR1 is MNHNS and CDR2 is SASEGT in the germline V gene. CDR3 length equals 14 residues. Trimming removed 1 base at V and 8 bases at J, with 12 bases between. In nucleotides, the CDR3 is TGTGCCAGCAGTGAAGTGGGCAGGGCTAAGCCCCAGCATTTT. Translating gives CASSEVGRAKPQHF.

CDR3 DNA sequence: TGTGCCAGCTCTCGAATAGCGGGGGGGCGGACAGATACGCAGTATTTT. Translated, it gives CASSRIAGGRTDTQYF. The V and J genes are TRBV18 and TRBJ2-3; 11 nucleotides agree with TRBD2. V lost 6 bases, J lost 3 bases, and 8 bases stayed unmatched. The length of the CDR3 is 16 residues. In germline, CDR1 is KGHSH, CDR2 LQKENI.

The genes are TRBV5-1 and TRBJ1-4; 8 bases map to TRBD1. J was trimmed by 8 bases and V by 3 bases; bases with no gene match: 12. The CDR3 loop spans 16 amino acids. In germline, CDR1 is SGHRS, CDR2 YFSETQ. CDR3 protein: CASSSYGQGLDEKLFF. DNA for the CDR3: TGCGCCAGCAGCTCTTATGGACAGGGCTTGGACGAAAAACTGTTTTTT. The complete variable domain, with remaining parts taken from reference TRBV5-1 and TRBJ1-4, reads KAGVTQTPRYLIKTRGQQVTLSCSPISGHRSVSWYQQTPGQGLQFLFEYFSETQRNKGNFPGRFSGRQFSNSRSEMNVSTLELGDSALYLCASSSYGQGLDEKLFFGSGTQLSVL.

The rearrangement joins TRBV2 to TRBJ2-5; a possible D gene is TRBD2 (5 bases). The J call may be mistaken, given a closer DNA end match to TRBJ2-7. This CDR3 spans 16 amino acids. Looked up from germline, CDR1 is SNHLY and CDR2 is FYNNEI. The CDR3 nucleotides read TGTGCCAGCAGTGGCCGGTCGCTATCGGGGTACTACGAGCAGTACTTC. Translating it yields CASSGRSLSGYYEQYF.